The T cell receptor (beta chain) under discussion was sequenced for a study of blood T cells in healthy people across ages. The sample providers were healthy Caucasian people from Russia, aged about 6 to 95. The CDR3 extends over 17 amino acids. CDR1 is SGDLS and CDR2 is YYNGEE in the germline V gene. A second PCR, run for about 7 to 11 cycles, used a sample-barcoded 5' primer plus a J-beta primer mix. TCRdb re-derived calls from the 5' RACE reads in MiXCR, one entry per CDR3 protein. The table includes about 900,000 distinct CDR3 sequences, around two thirds detected once. Worth noting for this clonotype: Mismatch with germline at one junction end may stem from a read error.

This chain uses TRBV9 with TRBJ2-1; D might be TRBD1 or TRBD2, each matching 6 bases. Material for sequencing was blood. This TCR was recovered from a man aged 30 to 45 in good health. CDR3 region: CASSPTLGGSSYNEQFF. The CDR3 nucleotides are TGCGCCAGCAGCCCAACATTGGGGGGCAGCTCCTACAATGAGCAGTTCTTC.